This passage covers 22 T cell receptor beta chains from one sample sequenced in a study of T cell clonotyping in hematopoietic cell transplantation. Here immunoSEQ multiplex PCR was the method, and the copy in TCRdb shows in-frame clones only, minus some. The table lists roughly 44,000 clones, 85% of them singletons. Time point reported: recipient sample about 28 days before transplant, after cytoreduction. Sequenced material: peripheral blood mononuclear cells, taken before stem cell transplant. Receptors were obtained from a man in his sixties with acute myeloid leukemia. Some clones in this sample may be carry-over from other donors' samples.

This clone was seen only once. This chain uses TRBV9 with TRBJ2-1, with D possibly being TRBD2 (6 bases). Trimming took 0 bases from V and 5 from J, leaving 9 bases between them. The CDR3 covers 14 residues. Germline V CDR1 and CDR2: SGDLS, YYNGEE. The CDR3 DNA reads as TGTGCCAGCAGCGTAGTAGGGACTGACAATGAGCAGTTCTTC. Protein sequence: CASSVVGTDNEQFF.

The V call is TRBV6-4, the J call TRBJ2-5, with a tentative D call TRBD1 (7 bases). The length of the CDR3 is 14 residues. Germline V lookup: CDR1 MRHNA, CDR2 SNTAGT. Between the trimmed V and J ends, which lost 3 bases and 5 bases, there was a span of 13 bases. This CDR3 reads CASSEQGRSETQYF. The CDR3 bases are TGTGCCAGCAGTGAACAGGGGAGGAGTGAGACCCAGTACTTC.

This sequence joins TRBV6-1 and TRBJ1-2; tentative D call: TRBD1 (5 bases). The V and J ends lost 8 bases and 8 bases respectively, with 15 bases between them. The CDR3 has 12 residues. The V gene's germline CDR1 is MNHNS and CDR2 SASEGT. In nucleotides, the CDR3 is TGTGCCAGCGTAACAGGAGAAAGAGGCTACACCTTC. Protein: CASVTGERGYTF.

In this sample, this clone turned up a few times. CDR3 sequence (DNA): TGTGCCAGTAGTACCGGGACAGGGGTTAATGAAAAACTGTTTTTT. Its translation is CASSTGTGVNEKLFF. The chain uses TRBV19 and TRBJ1-4, with 10 bases that match TRBD1. V gave up 4 bases and J gave up 4 bases; unmatched junction bases: 3. This CDR3 region has 15 residues. Germline V gene lookup returns CDR1 LNHDA and CDR2 SQIVND (reference sequence).

This sequence joins TRBV15 and TRBJ2-3, with D possibly being TRBD2 (7 bases). V lost 0 bases and J lost 0, with 22 bases in between. In germline, CDR1 is LNHNV, CDR2 YYDKDF (reference sequence). CDR3 length equals 20 residues. CDR3 DNA sequence: TGTGCCACCAGCAGAGATCCCGCCAGGGGAGGGACACCTAGCACAGATACGCAGTATTTT. Its translation: CATSRDPARGGTPSTDTQYF. The entire variable domain, with the rest obtained from reference TRBV15 and TRBJ2-3, is as follows: DAMVIQNPRYQVTQFGKPVTLSCSQTLNHNVMYWYQQKSSQAPKLLFHYYDKDFNNEADTPDNFQSRRPNTSFCFLDIRSPGLGDTAMYLCATSRDPARGGTPSTDTQYFGPGTRLTVL.

The V and J genes are TRBV7-2 and TRBJ1-6; no firm D call. The CDR3 has 14 amino acids. The V gene lost 1 base and the J gene lost 7 bases, with 8 bases spanning the gap. Germline CDR1 and CDR2: SGHTA and FQGNSA. The CDR3 is CASSLELGNSPLHF. The DNA of the CDR3 is TGTGCCAGCAGCTTAGAACTCGGGAATTCACCCCTCCACTTT.

The rearrangement links TRBV10-3 to TRBJ2-7, with 10 nucleotides matching TRBD1. This CDR3 is 15 amino acids long. The germline CDR1 and CDR2 sequences are ENHRY and SYGVKD. V dropped 1 base and J dropped 6; count of bases not matched to a gene: 6. The CDR3 reads CAISEFGTGESEQYF. The CDR3 bases are TGTGCCATCAGTGAGTTTGGGACAGGGGAAAGCGAGCAGTACTTC.

This sequence joins TRBV25-1 and TRBJ1-5; D ambiguous. The CDR3 runs to 14 residues. The germline V gene encodes CDR1 MGHDK and CDR2 SYGVNS. The V end was cut by 4 bases, the J end by 3 bases, with 10 bases between. The CDR3, as DNA: TGTGCCAGCAGTGGGGGAAGGTACAATCAGCCCCAGCATTTT. This translates into CASSGGRYNQPQHF.

The chain couples TRBV2 to TRBJ1-5; D remains unclear. V lost 2 bases and J lost 0, with 5 bases in between. The germline V gene encodes CDR1 SNHLY and CDR2 FYNNEI. The CDR3 length is 14 residues. CDR3 nucleotide sequence: TGTGCCAGCAGTGAACGGGATAGCAATCAGCCCCAGCATTTT. It codes for CASSERDSNQPQHF. Based on the CDR3 plus reference TRBV2 and TRBJ1-5, the full variable domain is EPEVTQTPSHQVTQMGQEVILRCVPISNHLYFYWYRQILGQKVEFLVSFYNNEISEKSEIFDDQFSVERPDGSNFTLKIRSTKLEDSAMYFCASSERDSNQPQHFGDGTRLSIL.

V is TRBV5-6 and J is TRBJ1-5; 7 nucleotides align to TRBD1. The CDR3 totals 14 residues. Germline assignment: CDR1 SGHDT and CDR2 YYEEEE. V gave up 3 bases and J gave up 6 bases; unmatched junction bases: 6. The CDR3 nucleotides read TGTGCCAGCAGCTCACAGGGGTACACTCAGCCCCAGCATTTT. The encoded protein is CASSSQGYTQPQHF.

The chain uses TRBV28 and TRBJ2-3, with unresolved D. The germline V and J ends were trimmed by 3 bases and 0 bases, with 7 bases remaining between them. The CDR3 sequence is 14 residues long. In germline, CDR1 is MDHEN, CDR2 SYDVKM. CDR3 in amino acids: CASSLPASTDTQYF. DNA for the CDR3: TGTGCCAGCAGTTTGCCAGCTAGCACAGATACGCAGTATTTT.

CDR3 region: CASSVQGGQPQHF. The CDR3 DNA reads as TGTGCCAGCAGTGTTCAGGGGGGTCAGCCCCAGCATTTT. The V gene is TRBV2, the J gene TRBJ1-5, with TRBD1 matching 7 bases. The CDR3 covers 13 residues. Germline lookup yields CDR1 SNHLY and CDR2 FYNNEI. V was clipped by 4 bases and J by 6 bases; unmatched bases: 3.

This clone has only one observation. This chain links TRBV4-2 with TRBJ1-1; TRBD1 matches at 10 bases. Germline CDR1 and CDR2: LGHNA and YNFKEQ. V lost 3 bases to trimming and J lost 3 bases; unmatched junction nucleotides: 4. CDR3 length equals 15 residues. CDR3 nucleotides: TGTGCCAGCAGCCAGGGGACAGGGGAGGACACTGAAGCTTTCTTT. Translating it yields CASSQGTGEDTEAFF.

The V gene is TRBV30, the J gene TRBJ1-4, with 7 bases lining up with TRBD1. Trimming at V came to 2 bases and at J to 2 bases, leaving 17 bases not matched to a gene. The CDR3 extends over 19 amino acids. Per the germline V gene, CDR1 is GTSNPN and CDR2 is SVGIG (reference sequence). DNA for the CDR3: TGTGCCTGGAGTCAAGCGACAGGGTCTTTATTTGGCACTAATGAAAAACTGTTTTTT. This translates into CAWSQATGSLFGTNEKLFF.

This rearrangement joins TRBV7-9 to TRBJ2-2, with TRBD1 as a possible D gene (6 bases). V was pared by 8 bases and J by 2 bases, with 15 bases between. The CDR3 runs to 15 residues. Germline values: CDR1 SEHNR, CDR2 FQNEAQ (reference sequence). The CDR3 here is CASPRTAVNTGELFF. CDR3 nucleotides: TGTGCCAGCCCCCGGACAGCTGTAAACACCGGGGAGCTGTTTTTT.

V gene TRBV30 combines with J gene TRBJ2-5; D uncertain. Deletions cut 2 bases from V and 5 bases from J, with 6 bases between. CDR3 size: 11 residues. CDR1 GTSNPN and CDR2 SVGIG come from the germline V gene (reference sequence). CDR3 sequence reads: CAWSPSETQYF. CDR3 bases: TGTGCCTGGAGTCCTTCGGAGACCCAGTACTTC.

The chain combines TRBV6-1 with TRBJ1-1; no clear D. From germline, CDR1 is MNHNS and CDR2 SASEGT. V lost 7 bases and J 2 bases, leaving 11 bases between the germline ends. CDR3 size: 13 residues. CDR3 in DNA: TGTGCCAGCAATTGGCAGCTAAACACTGAAGCTTTCTTT. Protein sequence: CASNWQLNTEAFF.

J is TRBJ1-4 and V is TRBV4-1; TRBD1 is a possible D gene (5 bases). The germline V and J ends were trimmed by 1 base and 7 bases, with 16 bases remaining between them. The CDR3 is 16 amino acids. CDR1 is MGHRA and CDR2 is YSYEKL in the germline V gene. This chain's CDR3 is CASSQVSQTESEKLFF. The CDR3 region has the DNA TGCGCCAGCAGCCAAGTTTCTCAGACAGAATCTGAAAAACTGTTTTTT.

V gene TRBV30 combines with J gene TRBJ1-2, with TRBD1 as a possible D gene (6 bases). V lost 3 bases and J lost 6, with 14 bases in between. The CDR3 covers 13 residues. Germline V gives CDR1 GTSNPN, CDR2 SVGIG (reference sequence). The CDR3 protein is CAWRWGRFDGYTF. Written as DNA, the CDR3 is TGTGCCTGGAGATGGGGGCGGTTCGATGGCTACACCTTC.

The genes are TRBV29-1 and TRBJ2-5; possibly TRBD1 or TRBD2 for D (5 bases each). Germline V gives CDR1 SQVTM, CDR2 ANQGSEA. The ends were cut back, 2 bases at V and 5 bases at J, with 12 bases in the middle. The CDR3 contains 13 residues. The CDR3 sequence: CSVEPVGAETQYF. The CDR3 nucleotides are TGCAGCGTTGAACCCGTCGGGGCGGAGACCCAGTACTTC.

This clone occurred once. This chain connects TRBV2 to TRBJ1-4; D not certain. Trimming cost V 1 base and J 6 bases, with 15 bases left between them. The germline gives CDR1 SNHLY, CDR2 FYNNEI. CDR3 length equals 16 residues. CDR3 sequence (DNA): TGTGCCAGCAGTGAAGGGGCGGAGACGGTCTATGAAAAACTGTTTTTT. Translating it yields CASSEGAETVYEKLFF.

This clone was counted once. The gene calls are TRBV28 and TRBJ1-2; possible D gene TRBD1, 5 bases. Germline assignment: CDR1 MDHEN and CDR2 SYDVKM. This CDR3 is built from 14 residues. Trimming left V 7 bases short and J 5 bases short, with 17 bases between. The CDR3 nucleotides are TGTGCCAGCACCGGGGCAAGCCAGCGGTATGGCTACACCTTC. Its protein product is CASTGASQRYGYTF.